The rows below give T cell receptor beta chains drawn from one sample of a study of blood T cell repertoires in COVID-19. Assay used: immunoSEQ multiplex PCR; TCRdb lists only in-frame clones, some missing. The sample includes under 170,000 clones, 80% to 90% seen only once; the top ten take more than 3%. Sequencing input: peripheral blood. Receptors originate from a man aged 70-80 years with acute or convalescent COVID-19. CDR3s leave out the opening cysteine and the closing phenylalanine or tryptophan.

cdr3_aa: SVVGTRLDTQY; v_call: TRBV29-1; j_call: TRBJ2-3
cdr3_aa: ASSLQGAIGYT; v_call: TRBV5-6; j_call: TRBJ1-2
cdr3_aa: ATLPSGSRVGELF; v_call: TRBV10-1; j_call: TRBJ2-2
cdr3_aa: ASSPKGLAGAPFTGELF; v_call: TRBV18; j_call: TRBJ2-2
cdr3_aa: ASSQTGGRQPQH; v_call: TRBV18; j_call: TRBJ1-5
cdr3_aa: ASSLGDSEKYGYT; v_call: TRBV5-1; j_call: TRBJ1-2
cdr3_aa: ASSFRGPYEQY; v_call: TRBV27; j_call: TRBJ2-7
cdr3_aa: ASSIAVGVYYEQY; v_call: TRBV19; j_call: TRBJ2-7
cdr3_aa: ASSPQEGRSLSEQY; v_call: TRBV18; j_call: TRBJ2-7
cdr3_aa: ASSLGQHTEAF; v_call: TRBV13; j_call: TRBJ1-1
cdr3_aa: ASSYLQGTGELF; v_call: TRBV6-2/TRBV6-3; j_call: TRBJ2-2
cdr3_aa: ASSLGGQDNQPQH; v_call: TRBV7-2; j_call: TRBJ1-5
cdr3_aa: ASSLGGLAGSANTGELF; v_call: TRBV5-4; j_call: TRBJ2-2
cdr3_aa: ASSLSGGTSSYEQY; v_call: TRBV7-2; j_call: TRBJ2-7
cdr3_aa: SARLAEQY; v_call: TRBV20-1; j_call: TRBJ2-7
cdr3_aa: ATSGQGNTGELF; v_call: TRBV24-1; j_call: TRBJ2-2